This T cell receptor beta chain was sequenced for a study of cytomegalovirus exposure and HLA in healthy donors. Study-level results: It was reportedly the case that the classifier diagnosed cytomegalovirus status with high specificity and sensitivity. The authors assumed roughly uniform sequencing depth across donors for presence/absence analyses. Listed as cytomegalovirus-associated were 150 or so TCR beta chains.

Germline assignment: CDR1 MDHEN and CDR2 SYDVKM. The V and J ends lost 3 bases and 2 bases respectively, with 10 bases between them. CDR3 length: 14 amino acids. The PCR was carried out with 60 Vbeta primers and 13 Jbeta primers. Here immunoSEQ multiplex PCR was the method, and the copy in TCRdb shows in-frame clones only, minus some. This table lists roughly 62,000 clones. About this clone: What it recognizes is unknown.

The TCR comes from a male donor in good health and CMV-seronegative. The chain uses TRBV28 and TRBJ1-2; a possible D gene is TRBD1 (6 bases). The material sequenced was PBMCs. CDR3 sequence reads: CASSLPQGNYGYTF. The DNA of the CDR3 is TGTGCCAGCAGTTTGCCCCAGGGGAACTATGGCTACACCTTC.